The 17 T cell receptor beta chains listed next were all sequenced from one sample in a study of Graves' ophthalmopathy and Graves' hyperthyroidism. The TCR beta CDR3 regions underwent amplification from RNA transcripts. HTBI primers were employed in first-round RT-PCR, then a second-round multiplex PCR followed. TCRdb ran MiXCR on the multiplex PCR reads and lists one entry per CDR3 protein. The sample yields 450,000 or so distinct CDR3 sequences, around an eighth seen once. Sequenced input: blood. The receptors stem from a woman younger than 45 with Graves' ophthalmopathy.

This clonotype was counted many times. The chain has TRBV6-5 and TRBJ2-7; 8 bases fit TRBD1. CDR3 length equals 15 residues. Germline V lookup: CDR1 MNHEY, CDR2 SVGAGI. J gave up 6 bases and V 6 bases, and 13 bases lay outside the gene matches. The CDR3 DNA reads TGTGCCAGCAGCCTAGCCCGACAGGGGAAGAGCGAGCAGTACTTC. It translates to CASSLARQGKSEQYF.

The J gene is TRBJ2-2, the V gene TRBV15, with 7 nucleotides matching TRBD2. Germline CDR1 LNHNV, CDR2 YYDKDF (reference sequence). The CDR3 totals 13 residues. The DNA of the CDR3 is TGTGGCAGCCGAGCGGGGTACGCCGGGGAGCTGTTTTTT. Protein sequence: CGSRAGYAGELFF.

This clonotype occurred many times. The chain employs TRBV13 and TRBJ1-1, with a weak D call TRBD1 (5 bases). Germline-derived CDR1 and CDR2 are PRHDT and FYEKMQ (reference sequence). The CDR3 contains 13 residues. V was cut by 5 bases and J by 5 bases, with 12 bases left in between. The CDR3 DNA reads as TGTGCCAGCAGCGCAGCAGGGTTGACTGAAGCTTTCTTT. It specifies CASSAAGLTEAFF.

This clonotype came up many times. CDR3 loop: CASSGRDAAIQYF. The DNA for the CDR3 is TGTGCCAGCAGTGGCAGGGACGCGGCCATTCAGTACTTC. The chain employs TRBV9 and TRBJ2-4; the D gene could be TRBD1 or TRBD2 (5 bases each). Germline V gene sequence: CDR1 SGDLS, CDR2 YYNGEE. This CDR3 region has 13 residues. V gave up 5 bases and J gave up 9 bases, with 15 bases separating them. Full variable domain (remainder filled in from reference TRBV9 and TRBJ2-4): DSGVTQTPKHLITATGQRVTLRCSPRSGDLSVYWYQQSLDQGLQFLIQYYNGEERAKGNILERFSAQQFPDLHSELNLSSLELGDSALYFCASSGRDAAIQYFGAGTRLSVL.

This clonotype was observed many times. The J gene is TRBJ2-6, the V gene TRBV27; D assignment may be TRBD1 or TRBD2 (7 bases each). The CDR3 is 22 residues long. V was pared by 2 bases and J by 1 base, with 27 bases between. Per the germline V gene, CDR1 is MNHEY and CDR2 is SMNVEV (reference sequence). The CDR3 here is CASSLIRGRDRPYGSGANVLTF. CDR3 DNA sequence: TGTGCCAGCAGTTTAATTCGGGGGAGGGACAGACCTTACGGTTCTGGGGCCAACGTCCTGACTTTC.

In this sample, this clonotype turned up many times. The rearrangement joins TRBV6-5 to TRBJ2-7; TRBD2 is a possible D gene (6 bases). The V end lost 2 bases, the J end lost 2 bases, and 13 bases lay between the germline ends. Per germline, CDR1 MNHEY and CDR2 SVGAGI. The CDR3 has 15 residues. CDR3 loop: CASSYLRDLTYEQYF. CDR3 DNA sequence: TGTGCCAGCAGTTACCTCCGGGACTTAACCTACGAGCAGTACTTC.

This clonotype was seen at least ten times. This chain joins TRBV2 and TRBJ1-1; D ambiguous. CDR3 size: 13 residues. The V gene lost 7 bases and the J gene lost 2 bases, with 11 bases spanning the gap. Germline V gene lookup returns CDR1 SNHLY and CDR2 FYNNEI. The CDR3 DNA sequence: TGTGCCAGCAAAGGACTAGTTAACACTGAAGCTTTCTTT. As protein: CASKGLVNTEAFF. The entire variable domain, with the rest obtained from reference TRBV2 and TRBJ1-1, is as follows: EPEVTQTPSHQVTQMGQEVILRCVPISNHLYFYWYRQILGQKVEFLVSFYNNEISEKSEIFDDQFSVERPDGSNFTLKIRSTKLEDSAMYFCASKGLVNTEAFFGQGTRLTVV.

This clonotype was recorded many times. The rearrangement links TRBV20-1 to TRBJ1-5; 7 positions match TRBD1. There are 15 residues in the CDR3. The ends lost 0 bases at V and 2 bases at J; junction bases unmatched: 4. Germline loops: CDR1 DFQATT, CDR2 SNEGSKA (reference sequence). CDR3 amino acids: CSARERDRGNQPQHF. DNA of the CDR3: TGCAGTGCTAGAGAAAGAGACAGGGGCAATCAGCCCCAGCATTTT.

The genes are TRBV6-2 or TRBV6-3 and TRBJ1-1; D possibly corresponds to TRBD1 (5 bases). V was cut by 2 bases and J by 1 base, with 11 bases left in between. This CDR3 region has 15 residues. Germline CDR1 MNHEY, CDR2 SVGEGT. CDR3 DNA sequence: TGTGCCAGCAGTTACAGGTGGGGGACGAACACTGAAGCTTTCTTT. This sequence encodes CASSYRWGTNTEAFF.

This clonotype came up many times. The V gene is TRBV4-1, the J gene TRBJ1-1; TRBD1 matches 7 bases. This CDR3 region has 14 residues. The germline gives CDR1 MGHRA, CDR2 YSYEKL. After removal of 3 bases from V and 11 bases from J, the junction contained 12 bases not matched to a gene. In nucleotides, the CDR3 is TGCGCCAGCAGCCAGCGGACAGGCGAGGGTGAGGCTTTCTTT. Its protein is CASSQRTGEGEAFF.

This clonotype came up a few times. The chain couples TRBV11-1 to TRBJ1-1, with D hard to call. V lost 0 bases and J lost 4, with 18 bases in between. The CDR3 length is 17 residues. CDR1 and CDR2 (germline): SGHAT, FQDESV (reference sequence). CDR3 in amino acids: CASSLAFVVGVGTEAFF. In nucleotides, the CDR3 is TGTGCCAGCAGCTTAGCTTTTGTAGTAGGAGTTGGCACTGAAGCTTTCTTT.

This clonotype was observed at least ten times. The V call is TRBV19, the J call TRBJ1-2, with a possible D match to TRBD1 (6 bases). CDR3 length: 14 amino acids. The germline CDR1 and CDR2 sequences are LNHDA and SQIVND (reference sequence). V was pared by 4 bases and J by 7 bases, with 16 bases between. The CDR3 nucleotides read TGTGCCAGTAGTACCACGAGGGGGACGGCTGGCTACACCTTC. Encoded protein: CASSTTRGTAGYTF.

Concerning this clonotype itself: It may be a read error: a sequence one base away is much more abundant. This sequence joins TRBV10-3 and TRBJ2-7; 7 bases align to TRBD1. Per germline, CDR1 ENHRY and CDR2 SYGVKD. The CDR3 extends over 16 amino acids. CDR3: CAISDPRQGRIYEQCF. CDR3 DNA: TGTGCCATCAGTGACCCGAGACAGGGTAGGATCTACGAGCAGTGCTTC.

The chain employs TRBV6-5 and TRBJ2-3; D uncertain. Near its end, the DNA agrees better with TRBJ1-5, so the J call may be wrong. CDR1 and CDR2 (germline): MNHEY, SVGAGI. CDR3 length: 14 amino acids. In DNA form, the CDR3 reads TGTGCCAGCAGTTACTCGAAGGTCACAGATACGCAGCATTTT. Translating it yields CASSYSKVTDTQHF.

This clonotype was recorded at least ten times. The CDR3 here is CASGIQETQYF. CDR3 nucleotide sequence: TGTGCCAGCGGGATCCAAGAGACCCAGTACTTC. The rearrangement links TRBV2 to TRBJ2-5; D is ambiguous. Trimming pared 8 bases from V and 1 base from J, leaving 5 bases between. Germline CDR1 reads SNHLY; CDR2 reads FYNNEI. The CDR3 is 11 residues long.

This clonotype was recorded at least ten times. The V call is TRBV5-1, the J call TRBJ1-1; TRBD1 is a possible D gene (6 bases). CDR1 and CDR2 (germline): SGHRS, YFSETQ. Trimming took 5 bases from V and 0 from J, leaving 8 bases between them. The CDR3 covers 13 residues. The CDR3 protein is CASSRGLNTEAFF. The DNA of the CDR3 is TGCGCCAGCAGTCGGGGGCTGAACACTGAAGCTTTCTTT.

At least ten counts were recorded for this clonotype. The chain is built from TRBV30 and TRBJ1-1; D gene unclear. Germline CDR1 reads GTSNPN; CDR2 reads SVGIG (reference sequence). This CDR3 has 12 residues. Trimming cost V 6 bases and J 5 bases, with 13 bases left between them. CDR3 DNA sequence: TGTGCCTGCCAGCCACGCGTAACTGAAGCTTTCTTT. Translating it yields CACQPRVTEAFF.